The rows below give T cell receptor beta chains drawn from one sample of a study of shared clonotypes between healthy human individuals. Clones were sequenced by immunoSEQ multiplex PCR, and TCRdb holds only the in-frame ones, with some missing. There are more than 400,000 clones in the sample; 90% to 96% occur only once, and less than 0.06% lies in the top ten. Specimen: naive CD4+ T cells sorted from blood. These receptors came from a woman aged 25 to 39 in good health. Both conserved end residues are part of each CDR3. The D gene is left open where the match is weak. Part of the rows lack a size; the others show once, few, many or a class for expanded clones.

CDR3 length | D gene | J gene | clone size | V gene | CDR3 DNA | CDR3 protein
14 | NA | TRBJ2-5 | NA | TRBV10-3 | TGTGCCATCAGCCCCCGACTCATCCAAGAGACCCAGTACTTC | CAISPRLIQETQYF
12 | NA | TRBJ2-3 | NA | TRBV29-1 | TGCAGCGTCCGGCCCCTGACAGATACGCAGTATTTT | CSVRPLTDTQYF
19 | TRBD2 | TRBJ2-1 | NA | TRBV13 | TGTGCCAGCAGCTCCGCCGGGACTAGCGGGAGGGCCGTCTACAATGAGCAGTTCTTC | CASSSAGTSGRAVYNEQFF
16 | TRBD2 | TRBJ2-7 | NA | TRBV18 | TGTGCCAGCTCACAACTGACTAGCCAGGGTAGGAACGAGCAGTACTTC | CASSQLTSQGRNEQYF
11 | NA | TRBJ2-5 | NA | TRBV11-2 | TGTGCCAGCAGCTTAGTAGAGACCCAGTACTTC | CASSLVETQYF
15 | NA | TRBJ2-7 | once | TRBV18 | TGTGCCAGCTCACCACCGGGTAGGACCTCTTGGGAGCAGTACTTC | CASSPPGRTSWEQYF
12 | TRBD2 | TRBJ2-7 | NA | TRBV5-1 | TGCGCCAGCAGAGCTAGCGGCTACGAGCAGTACTTC | CASRASGYEQYF
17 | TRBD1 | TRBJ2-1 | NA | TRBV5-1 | TGCGCCAGCAGCTTAGCCCGGGGGGACAGGGGCACCAATGAGCAGTTCTTC | CASSLARGDRGTNEQFF
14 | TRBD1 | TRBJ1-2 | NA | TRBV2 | TGTGCCAGCAGTGAGCAGGGGGCGGTATATGGCTACACCTTC | CASSEQGAVYGYTF
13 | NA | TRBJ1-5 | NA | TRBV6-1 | TGTGCCAGCAGTGAACTTGCCGATCAGCCCCAGCATTTT | CASSELADQPQHF
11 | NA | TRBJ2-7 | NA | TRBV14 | TGTGCCAGCAGCCAAGAGGGCAAGCAGTACTTC | CASSQEGKQYF
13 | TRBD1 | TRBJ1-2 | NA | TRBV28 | TGTGCCAGCACCTTACCTCAGGGGGGAGGCTACACCTTC | CASTLPQGGGYTF
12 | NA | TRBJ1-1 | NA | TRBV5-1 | TGCGCCAGCAGCTTGGAGGGCACTGAAGCTTTCTTT | CASSLEGTEAFF
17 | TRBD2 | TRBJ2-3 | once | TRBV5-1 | TGCGCCAGCAGCTCGGCTGAGGGAGCGGGATTCACAGATACGCAGTATTTT | CASSSAEGAGFTDTQYF
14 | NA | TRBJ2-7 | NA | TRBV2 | TGTGCCAGCAGTGGACAGGCTGTAGCCTACGAGCAGTACTTC | CASSGQAVAYEQYF
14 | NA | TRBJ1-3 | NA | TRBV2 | TGTGCCAGCAGGCCGCCATCTGGGGGAAACACCATATATTTT | CASRPPSGGNTIYF
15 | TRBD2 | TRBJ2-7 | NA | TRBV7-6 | TGTGCCAGCAGCTTAGGGCTAGCGGGAGTCCACGAGCAGTACTTC | CASSLGLAGVHEQYF
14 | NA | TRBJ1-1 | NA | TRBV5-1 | TGCGCCAGCAGCTTGACTCCCCGCGACATTGAAGCTTTCTTT | CASSLTPRDIEAFF
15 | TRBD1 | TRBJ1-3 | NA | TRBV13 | TGTGCCAGCAGCCGAGACAGGGCCCCCGGAAACACCATATATTTT | CASSRDRAPGNTIYF
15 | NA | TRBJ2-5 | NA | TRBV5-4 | TGTGCCACCTCAATGGGGGGAGGATTAAAAGAGACCCAGTACTTC | CATSMGGGLKETQYF
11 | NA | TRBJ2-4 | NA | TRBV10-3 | TGTGCCACCTCTGGAGAAAACATTCAGTACTTC | CATSGENIQYF
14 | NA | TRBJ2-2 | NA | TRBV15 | TGTGCCACCAGCAGAGATGAATGGGCCGGGGAGCTGTTTTTT | CATSRDEWAGELFF
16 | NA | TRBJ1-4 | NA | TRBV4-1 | TGCGCCAGCAGCCCGACGGTTCCGGGGACTAATGAAAAACTGTTTTTT | CASSPTVPGTNEKLFF
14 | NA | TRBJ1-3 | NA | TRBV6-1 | TGTGCCAGCACCCTCTCCCACTCTGGAAACACCATATATTTT | CASTLSHSGNTIYF
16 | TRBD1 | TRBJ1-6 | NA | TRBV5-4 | TGTGCCAGCAGCACCGGACAGGGGGCGGATAATTCACCCCTCCACTTT | CASSTGQGADNSPLHF
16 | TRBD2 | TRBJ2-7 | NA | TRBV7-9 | TGTGCCAGCAGTAACCCGAGCGGGGGGGTCGCCTACGAGCAGTACTTC | CASSNPSGGVAYEQYF
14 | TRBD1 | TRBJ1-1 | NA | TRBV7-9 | TGTGCCAGCAGCTTAGTCGAGGGACAGGGGAGGGCTTTCTTT | CASSLVEGQGRAFF
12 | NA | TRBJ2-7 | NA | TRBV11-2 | TGTGCCAGCAGCTTAGCTGTGTACGAGCAGTACTTC | CASSLAVYEQYF
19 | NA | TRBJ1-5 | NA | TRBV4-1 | TGCGCCAGCAGCCAAGTCTGGACTGCGCCAAGAAAGGGCAATCAGCCCCAGCATTTT | CASSQVWTAPRKGNQPQHF
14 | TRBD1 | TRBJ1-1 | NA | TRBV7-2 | TGTGCCAGCAGCTTTGGGACAGGGGGCACTGAAGCTTTCTTT | CASSFGTGGTEAFF
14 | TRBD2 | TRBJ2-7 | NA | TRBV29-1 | TGCAGCGTTGAAGCTAGCGGGAGGGCAGGGGAGCAGTACTTC | CSVEASGRAGEQYF
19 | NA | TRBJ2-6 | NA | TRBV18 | TGTGCCAGCTCTACGTCATTCGGGCAGTTCCGCTCTGGGGCCAACGTCCTGACTTTC | CASSTSFGQFRSGANVLTF
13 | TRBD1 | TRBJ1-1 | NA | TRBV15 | TGTGCCACCAGCAGATCCGGGACAGGGAGGGCTTTCTTT | CATSRSGTGRAFF
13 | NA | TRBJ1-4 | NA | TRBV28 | TGTGCCAGCACCTCACAGGGTAGAAGTGGACTGTTTTTT | CASTSQGRSGLFF
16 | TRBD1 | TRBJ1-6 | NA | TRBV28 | TGTGCCAGCAGGCAAATGCCCGGGACAGGGGCCTCACCCCTCCACTTT | CASRQMPGTGASPLHF
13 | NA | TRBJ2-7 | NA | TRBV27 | TGTGCCAGCAGTTTAGGCAGGGGCTACGAGCAGTACTTC | CASSLGRGYEQYF
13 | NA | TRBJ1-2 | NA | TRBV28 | TGTGCCAGCAGTTTTCTAGGGAACTATGGCTACACCTTC | CASSFLGNYGYTF
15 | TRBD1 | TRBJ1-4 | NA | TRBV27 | TGTGCCAGCAGTTCCCTGAAGGGGGCGGGAGAAAAACTGTTTTTT | CASSSLKGAGEKLFF
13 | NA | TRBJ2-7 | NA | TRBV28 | TGTGCCAGCAGTCCCCCTTCAGGGGACGAGCAGTACTTC | CASSPPSGDEQYF
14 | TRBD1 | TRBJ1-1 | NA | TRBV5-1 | TGCGCCAGCAGCTTGGTCGACAGGGAACTTGAAGCTTTCTTT | CASSLVDRELEAFF
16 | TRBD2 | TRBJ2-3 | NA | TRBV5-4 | TGTGCCAGCAGCTTGGGACTAGCGGGCCTCACAGATACGCAGTATTTT | CASSLGLAGLTDTQYF
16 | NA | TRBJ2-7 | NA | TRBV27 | TGTGCCAGCAGTTCCCGCCGGGGCTACCCTAACTACGAGCAGTACTTC | CASSSRRGYPNYEQYF
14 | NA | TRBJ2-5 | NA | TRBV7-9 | TGTGCCAGCAGCTTCGTAACAGGGTCAGAGACCCAGTACTTC | CASSFVTGSETQYF
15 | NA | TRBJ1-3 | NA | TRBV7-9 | TGTGCCAGCAGCCGCCGGGCCGGGTATAGAAACACCATATATTTT | CASSRRAGYRNTIYF
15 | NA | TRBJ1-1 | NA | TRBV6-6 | TGTGCCAGCAGGGGCTTTGAGGGGCCGAACACTGAAGCTTTCTTT | CASRGFEGPNTEAFF
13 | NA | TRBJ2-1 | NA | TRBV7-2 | TGTGCCAGCAGCTTAGTCGAGGACAATGAGCAGTTCTTC | CASSLVEDNEQFF
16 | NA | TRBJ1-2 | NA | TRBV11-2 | TGTGCCAGCAGCTCCCCCAAATATCAACTTAACTATGGCTACACCTTC | CASSSPKYQLNYGYTF
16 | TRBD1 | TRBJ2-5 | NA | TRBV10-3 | TGTGCCATCAGTGATGGACAGGGAGGAACCCAAGAGACCCAGTACTTC | CAISDGQGGTQETQYF
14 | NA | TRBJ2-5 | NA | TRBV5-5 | TGTGCCAGCAGCTGGCCGGGGGGCGGTGAGACCCAGTACTTC | CASSWPGGGETQYF
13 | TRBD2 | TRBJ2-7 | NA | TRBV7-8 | TGTGCCAGCAGCTTAGGACTAGCGGGGTCTGAGTACTTC | CASSLGLAGSEYF
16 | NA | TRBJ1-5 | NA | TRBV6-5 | TGTGCCAGCAGTTACGGAGGGATATCGGGCAATCAGCCCCAGCATTTT | CASSYGGISGNQPQHF
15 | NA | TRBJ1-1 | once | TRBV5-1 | TGCGCCAGCAGCTTGTTGAACCAAGCGAACACTGAAGCTTTCTTT | CASSLLNQANTEAFF
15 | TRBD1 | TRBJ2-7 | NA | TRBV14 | TGTGCCAGCAGCCCCCGGACAGGCAGCAGGAACGAGCAGTACTTC | CASSPRTGSRNEQYF
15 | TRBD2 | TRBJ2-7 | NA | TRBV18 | TGTGCCAGCTCACTACGACTAGCGGGAGCGGACGAGCAGTACTTC | CASSLRLAGADEQYF
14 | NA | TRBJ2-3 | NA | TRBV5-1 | TGCGCCAGCAGCTTGTACACGGGAGAAGGCGGGCAGTATTTT | CASSLYTGEGGQYF
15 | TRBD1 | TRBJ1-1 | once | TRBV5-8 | TGTGCCAGCAGCTCCGGGACAGGGGGTATACCTGAAGCTTTCTTT | CASSSGTGGIPEAFF
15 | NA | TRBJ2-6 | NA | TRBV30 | TGTGCCTGGAGTGCCTCCCTCGCTGGGGCCAACGTCCTGACTTTC | CAWSASLAGANVLTF